The T cell receptor beta chain under discussion was sequenced for a study of regulatory T cells in long-lasting Graves disease. Whole-study results and caveats: When disease was persistent, TRBV28, TRBJ1-2 and TRBJ2-5 were the favored segments.

CDR3-region Arm-PCR and iRepertoire HTBI primers produced the TCR beta libraries. Each CDR3 protein is one row after TCRdb ran MiXCR on the multiplex PCR reads. Counted here are roughly 510,000 distinct CDR3 sequences, 15% to 20% occurring once; the ten biggest clones make up 12%. The CDR3 runs 15 residues. Per germline, CDR1 SGHVS and CDR2 FNYEAQ. Trimming cost V 0 bases and J 4 bases; bases outside gene matches: 5. This clonotype was detected only a few times. Antigen specificity is unknown. Time point given: newly diagnosed GD, antithyroid drugs for less than 3 months. From PBMCs, RNA was extracted and then used to make the TCR library. The patients were enrolled through endocrinology in Xi'an, China. These data also formed part of another study, on T cells in Graves' hyperthyroidism and ophthalmopathy. As that report states: The study excluded patients with uncontrolled infection, other autoimmune disease, pregnancy or lactation. Expanded thyroid clonotypes (above 0.001) were mostly also found in blood.

The TCR sequence derives from a man younger than 35 with Graves disease. This chain links TRBV7-6 with TRBJ2-5; 7 bases align to TRBD1. This specimen was peripheral blood mononuclear cells (PBMCs), taken at new diagnosis, from a patient treated with antithyroid drugs. For the CDR3, the DNA is TGTGCCAGCAGCTTAGCGGGGACAGTTGTAGAGACCCAGTACTTC. This translates into CASSLAGTVVETQYF.